This T cell receptor (beta chain) originates from a study of somatic mutations in cytotoxic T cells in rheumatoid arthritis. Study as a whole: Each patient's diagnosis was followed right away by a blood draw (roughly 30 ml EDTA), before any treatment. Study conclusions and caveats: Rheumatoid arthritis patients showed slight TRBV07 underrepresentation, unadjusted for multiple comparisons. Of some 67 patients, 8 or 9 had a largest CD8+ clone that exceeded 20% of CD8+ cells.

TCRdb keeps only in-frame clones here, not all; method: immunoSEQ multiplex PCR. This sample yields around 20,000 clones, of which about four fifths are seen a single time; roughly 9.7% belongs to the top ten. Using positive magnetic bead selection on an AutoMACS, CD4+ and CD8+ cells were isolated, after which their purity was checked by flow cytometry. The V end lost 6 bases, the J end lost 0 bases, and 18 bases lay between the germline ends. This CDR3 comprises 17 residues. Germline lookup yields CDR1 SNHLY and CDR2 FYNNEI. Remarks on this clone: Its antigen remains unidentified.

The chain links TRBV2 to TRBJ2-1; tentatively, D is TRBD1 (5 bases). The receptor's source is a man between 18 and 29 years old with rheumatoid arthritis. Specimen: CD8+ T cells sorted from blood. CDR3 sequence (DNA): TGTGCCAGCAGCCCTAAGGACATTCGGAGCTCCTACAATGAGCAGTTCTTC. Encoded protein: CASSPKDIRSSYNEQFF.